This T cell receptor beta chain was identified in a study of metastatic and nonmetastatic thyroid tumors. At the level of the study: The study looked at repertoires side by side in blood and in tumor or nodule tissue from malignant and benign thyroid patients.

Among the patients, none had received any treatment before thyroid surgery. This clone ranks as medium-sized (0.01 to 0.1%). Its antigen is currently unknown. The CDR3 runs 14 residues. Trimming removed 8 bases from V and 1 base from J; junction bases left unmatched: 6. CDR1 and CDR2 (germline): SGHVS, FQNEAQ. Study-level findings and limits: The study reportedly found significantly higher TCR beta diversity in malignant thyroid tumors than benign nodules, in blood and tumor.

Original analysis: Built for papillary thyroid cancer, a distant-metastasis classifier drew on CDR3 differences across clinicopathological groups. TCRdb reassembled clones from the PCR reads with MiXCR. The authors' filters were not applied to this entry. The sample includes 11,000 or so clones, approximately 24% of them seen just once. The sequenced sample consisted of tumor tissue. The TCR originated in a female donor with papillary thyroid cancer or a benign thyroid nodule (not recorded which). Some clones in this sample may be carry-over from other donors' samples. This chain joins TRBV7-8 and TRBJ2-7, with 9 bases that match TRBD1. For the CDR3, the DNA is TGTGCCAGCTCCGGAGGGACAGGGTCCTACGAGCAGTACTTC. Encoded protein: CASSGGTGSYEQYF.